Each of the 9 T cell receptor beta chains below was sequenced from the same sample in a study of blood T cell repertoires in COVID-19. The table came from immunoSEQ multiplex PCR; TCRdb's copy has only in-frame clones and leaves some out. The sample has approximately 76,000 clones, 75% to 85% seen once. The sequenced sample was peripheral blood. Source of these receptors: a woman between 55 and 75 years old with acute or convalescent COVID-19.

V usage is TRBV7-9 and J usage is TRBJ1-4; 12 bases match TRBD1. This CDR3 is 16 amino acids long. From germline, CDR1 is SEHNR and CDR2 FQNEAQ (reference sequence). After removal of 4 bases from V and 6 bases from J, the junction contained 6 bases not matched to a gene. The chain's CDR3 is CASSSKGQGAYEKLFF. DNA for the CDR3: TGTGCCAGCAGCTCTAAGGGACAGGGGGCTTATGAAAAACTGTTTTTT.

This rearrangement joins TRBV18 to TRBJ1-3, with D uncertain. The V end was cut by 4 bases, the J end by 3 bases, with 10 bases between. Germline lookup yields CDR1 KGHSH and CDR2 LQKENI. The CDR3 is 14 residues long. The CDR3 nucleotides are TGTGCCAGCTCACAGACTTCGGATGGAAACACCATATATTTT. As protein: CASSQTSDGNTIYF.

The chain has TRBV5-1 and TRBJ1-2; D may be TRBD1 (5 bases). The CDR3 has 16 residues. Germline V CDR1 and CDR2: SGHRS, YFSETQ. V was trimmed by 4 bases and J by 0 bases, leaving 16 bases between them. CDR3 nucleotide sequence: TGCGCCAGCAGCGGGTCAACCACAGGAGCTAACTATGGCTACACCTTC. Its translation: CASSGSTTGANYGYTF.

This chain uses TRBV9 with TRBJ2-1; D perhaps matches TRBD1 (6 bases). The germline gives CDR1 SGDLS, CDR2 YYNGEE. This CDR3 spans 14 amino acids. With 3 bases removed from V and 4 bases from J, the gap between germline ends came to 11 bases. The CDR3 nucleotides read TGTGCCAGCAGCGCAGGGGTCGGGTACAATGAGCAGTTCTTC. Amino acids: CASSAGVGYNEQFF.

The V and J genes are TRBV10-3 and TRBJ1-4, with 9 bases lining up with TRBD1. From germline, CDR1 is ENHRY and CDR2 SYGVKD. CDR3 length equals 21 residues. V was clipped by 0 bases and J by 0 bases; unmatched bases: 14. CDR3 nucleotides: TGTGCCATCAGTGAGTCTTTGGGACAGGGTTCTACCTTGTCAACTAATGAAAAACTGTTTTTT. This encodes CAISESLGQGSTLSTNEKLFF.

The V call is TRBV6-5, the J call TRBJ2-5; 10 bases map to TRBD1. V lost 5 bases to trimming and J lost 4 bases; unmatched junction nucleotides: 7. CDR3 size: 15 residues. Per the germline V gene, CDR1 is MNHEY and CDR2 is SVGAGI. The CDR3 DNA sequence: TGTGCCAGCAGTCTCACCTGGACAGGGGGAGAGACCCAGTACTTC. Protein: CASSLTWTGGETQYF.

V and J are TRBV7-9 and TRBJ1-5; D may be TRBD1 (5 bases). V dropped 6 bases and J dropped 10 bases, with 16 bases sitting between them. This CDR3 is 13 amino acids long. Germline CDR1 SEHNR, CDR2 FQNEAQ (reference sequence). The CDR3 loop reads CASSQLQGSPQHF. CDR3 nucleotide sequence: TGTGCCAGCAGTCAACTCCAGGGCTCTCCCCAGCATTTT.

This clone has only a few counts. The V and J genes are TRBV5-4 and TRBJ2-1; 13 bases match TRBD2. The CDR3 loop spans 16 amino acids. V was pared by 4 bases and J by 5 bases, with 6 bases of the junction left unmatched. In germline, CDR1 is SGHNT, CDR2 YYREEE (reference sequence). CDR3 residues: CASSLKGLAGDNEQFF. As DNA, the CDR3 is TGTGCCAGCAGCCTCAAAGGACTAGCGGGGGACAATGAGCAGTTCTTC.

The V and J genes are TRBV6-5 and TRBJ2-3; D perhaps matches TRBD1 (5 bases). Per the germline V gene, CDR1 is MNHEY and CDR2 is SVGAGI. V was cut by 6 bases and J by 4 bases, with 11 bases left in between. This CDR3 has 13 residues. Here the CDR3 reads CASRGALPDTQYF. The CDR3, as DNA: TGTGCCAGCAGAGGGGCCCTCCCAGATACGCAGTATTTT.